The 5 T cell receptor beta chains presented below share a single source sample, sequenced in a study of cytomegalovirus exposure and HLA in healthy donors. The primer mix had 60 Vbeta and 13 Jbeta primers. The protocol was immunoSEQ multiplex PCR, while the TCRdb copy is restricted to in-frame clones and leaves out a portion. There are 100,000 to 150,000 clones in the sample; 60% to 85% occur only once, and approximately 2% lies in the top ten. Source material: PBMCs. These receptors all come from a man between 45 and 60 years old in good health and CMV-seronegative.

The CDR3 DNA reads as TGCGCCAGCAGCCCCGGACAGGGATTCACTGAAGCTTTCTTT. The encoded protein is CASSPGQGFTEAFF. V usage is TRBV5-1 and J usage is TRBJ1-1, with TRBD1 identical over 8 bases. The CDR3 extends over 14 amino acids. Germline values: CDR1 SGHRS, CDR2 YFSETQ. V lost 4 bases and J lost 4; bases outside the gene matches: 6.

In regard to this clone: This sample also contains other DNA sequences that code for the same CDR3. This rearrangement joins TRBV4-1 to TRBJ1-1; TRBD1 might be the D (6 bases). Trimming took 0 bases from V and 2 from J, leaving 10 bases between them. Germline CDR1 and CDR2: MGHRA and YSYEKL. CDR3 size: 15 residues. As DNA, the CDR3 is TGCGCCAGCAGCCAAGAGGGGGCCCTAAACACTGAAGCTTTCTTT. Protein product: CASSQEGALNTEAFF.

CDR3 protein: CASTPGPANTEAFF. The CDR3 coding sequence is TGTGCCAGCACCCCAGGGCCGGCGAACACTGAAGCTTTCTTT. The chain combines TRBV6-5 with TRBJ1-1, with TRBD1 as a possible D gene (5 bases). Germline CDR1 and CDR2: MNHEY and SVGAGI. The CDR3 spans 14 residues. V lost 7 bases and J lost 1, with 13 bases in between.

This chain joins TRBV6-4 and TRBJ1-2; no clear D gene. The CDR3 loop spans 13 amino acids. V was cut by 1 base and J by 8 bases, with 11 bases left in between. Germline V gene sequence: CDR1 MRHNA, CDR2 SNTAGT. The CDR3 region has the DNA TGTGCCAGCAGTGACTACAAGTCCGTAGGCTACACCTTC. Protein: CASSDYKSVGYTF.

The V and J genes are TRBV28 and TRBJ2-1, with D perhaps TRBD1 (6 bases). The CDR3 covers 16 residues. V lost 3 bases and J lost 2, with 14 bases in between. In germline, CDR1 is MDHEN, CDR2 SYDVKM. In nucleotides, the CDR3 is TGTGCCAGCAGTTTTACAGGGTCCCAAGCCTACAATGAGCAGTTCTTC. Protein product: CASSFTGSQAYNEQFF.